The entry below describes one T cell receptor beta chain. This sample is part of a study of blood T cell repertoires in COVID-19. Study information: The study drew acute and convalescent COVID-19 samples from the United States, Italy and Spain.

V was trimmed by 8 bases and J by 6 bases, leaving 17 bases between them. This CDR3 spans 14 amino acids. Germline CDR1 and CDR2: MNHNS and SASEGT. The table came from immunoSEQ multiplex PCR; TCRdb's copy has only in-frame clones and leaves some out. This sample has 50,000 or so clones; 77% occur once, and the top ten carry around 20%. The chain is built from TRBV6-1 and TRBJ2-1; perhaps TRBD1 as D (6 bases). The source is a human donor with active or convalescent COVID-19. The donor label of this sample is uncertain. The source material was peripheral blood. As DNA, the CDR3 is TGTGCCAGCTGGACGCGAACAGGGAGCAATGAGCAGTTCTTC. It specifies CASWTRTGSNEQFF.